Described below is a single TCR beta chain sequence and its context. The data are from a study of blood T cell repertoires in COVID-19. As processed by the authors: Reference gene primer amplification in the assay estimated nucleated cell counts. Libraries were prepared by immunoSEQ multiplex PCR; TCRdb keeps only in-frame clonotypes and omits some of them. V and J calls and clone size follow that table, whereas D and trimming were derived from the DNA. Among about 150,000 clones, roughly 88% were seen once, and the ten largest hold 0.63%. Sample: peripheral blood. The TCR was taken from a man between 60 and 75 years old with COVID-19, enrolled during active disease.

CDR3 region: CASSLDGTEYSPLHF. The CDR3 bases are TGTGCCAGCAGCTTAGACGGGACTGAGTATTCACCCCTCCACTTT. The V call is TRBV11-2, the J call TRBJ1-6; D possibly corresponds to TRBD1 (5 bases). This CDR3 has 15 residues. Looked up from germline, CDR1 is SGHAT and CDR2 is FQNNGV. Trimming pared 0 bases from V and 8 bases from J, leaving 11 bases between. Full variable domain (outside the CDR3, taken from reference TRBV11-2 and TRBJ1-6): EAGVAQSPRYKIIEKRQSVAFWCNPISGHATLYWYQQILGQGPKLLIQFQNNGVVDDSQLPKDRFSAERLKGVDSTLKIQPAKLEDSAVYLCASSLDGTEYSPLHFGNGTRLTVT.